One sample yielded the 9 T cell receptor beta chains listed below, sequenced in a study of cytomegalovirus exposure and HLA in healthy donors. The PCR contained 60 Vbeta and 13 Jbeta primers. Generated by immunoSEQ multiplex PCR, the TCRdb table keeps only in-frame clones and is missing some. The sample lists 150,000 to 200,000 clones, 82% seen once, with approximately 1.5% in the top ten. The material sequenced was PBMCs. The origin of the receptors is a man aged 40-55 years in good health and CMV-seronegative.

The genes are TRBV6-5 and TRBJ2-5; D is possibly TRBD1 (5 bases). Trimming shortened V by 6 bases and J by 3 bases, and 14 bases separated the two germline ends. CDR3 length: 14 residues. Germline V gives CDR1 MNHEY, CDR2 SVGAGI. CDR3 region: CASSNRWTKETQYF. For the CDR3, the DNA is TGTGCCAGCAGCAACCGATGGACAAAAGAGACCCAGTACTTC.

The chain carries TRBV4-3 and TRBJ1-1, with unresolved D. The length of the CDR3 is 14 residues. The V and J ends lost 0 bases and 7 bases respectively, with 12 bases between them. Per the germline V gene, CDR1 is LGHNA and CDR2 is YSLEER. This CDR3 is CASSQERVAVEAFF. CDR3 nucleotides: TGCGCCAGCAGCCAAGAAAGGGTAGCGGTTGAAGCTTTCTTT.

This chain connects TRBV7-9 to TRBJ2-3, with 12 positions matching TRBD2. Looked up from germline, CDR1 is SEHNR and CDR2 is FQNEAQ (reference sequence). The CDR3 covers 16 residues. The junction had 6 bases not matched to a gene; V was cut back by 3 bases and J by 5 bases. CDR3 region: CASSFELAGGLDTQYF. The CDR3 coding sequence is TGTGCCAGCAGCTTCGAGCTAGCGGGAGGGCTAGATACGCAGTATTTT.

J is TRBJ2-1 and V is TRBV6-5; TRBD2 agrees at 7 bases. J lost 4 bases, V lost 5 bases, and 5 bases had no gene match. Germline V CDR1 and CDR2: MNHEY, SVGAGI. The CDR3 consists of 14 residues. The CDR3 bases are TGTGCCAGCAGTGAATTGCGGGGGTACAATGAGCAGTTCTTC. This gives the protein CASSELRGYNEQFF.

The V and J genes are TRBV7-2 and TRBJ2-3; D not resolved. Germline V gene data show CDR1 as SGHTA and CDR2 as FQGNSA. V lost 2 bases and J lost 5, with 5 bases in between. The CDR3 extends over 12 amino acids. CDR3 DNA: TGTGCCAGCAGCTTATCCAGAGATACGCAGTATTTT. Translating gives CASSLSRDTQYF.

This clone has a handful of counts. The V and J genes are TRBV4-1 and TRBJ2-7, with 8 nucleotides matching TRBD2. Per the germline V gene, CDR1 is MGHRA and CDR2 is YSYEKL. CDR3 length equals 16 residues. V shed 1 base and J 7 bases; nucleotides not matched to a gene: 12. The CDR3 loop reads CASSQADGGTSQEQYF. The CDR3 region has the DNA TGCGCCAGCAGCCAAGCTGATGGTGGGACTAGTCAGGAGCAGTACTTC.

This clone has just a few counts. V and J are TRBV2 and TRBJ2-2; 9 bases are a match to TRBD1. The CDR3 extends over 13 amino acids. V was pared by 7 bases and J by 5 bases, with 2 bases of the junction left unmatched. CDR1 and CDR2 from the germline V gene are SNHLY and FYNNEI. Written as DNA, the CDR3 is TGTGCCAGCACTGGACAGGGGACCGGGGAGCTGTTTTTT. It translates to CASTGQGTGELFF.

This chain uses TRBV7-9 with TRBJ1-2; maybe TRBD1 (6 bases). V was shortened by 5 bases and J by 4 bases, with 11 bases between the two germline ends. The CDR3 sequence is 13 residues long. CDR1 is SEHNR and CDR2 is FQNEAQ in the germline V gene (reference sequence). In nucleotides, the CDR3 is TGTGCCAGCAGCGCCCAACAGGGCTATGGCTACACCTTC. Translation: CASSAQQGYGYTF.

The genes are TRBV9 and TRBJ2-5; 12 bases are a match to TRBD2. The CDR3 is made up of 16 amino acids. Germline V gene sequence: CDR1 SGDLS, CDR2 YYNGEE. V lost 4 bases and J lost 2; bases outside the gene matches: 6. CDR3 amino acids: CASSKGLAGMQETQYF. In DNA, the CDR3 is TGTGCCAGCAGCAAAGGACTAGCGGGGATGCAAGAGACCCAGTACTTC.